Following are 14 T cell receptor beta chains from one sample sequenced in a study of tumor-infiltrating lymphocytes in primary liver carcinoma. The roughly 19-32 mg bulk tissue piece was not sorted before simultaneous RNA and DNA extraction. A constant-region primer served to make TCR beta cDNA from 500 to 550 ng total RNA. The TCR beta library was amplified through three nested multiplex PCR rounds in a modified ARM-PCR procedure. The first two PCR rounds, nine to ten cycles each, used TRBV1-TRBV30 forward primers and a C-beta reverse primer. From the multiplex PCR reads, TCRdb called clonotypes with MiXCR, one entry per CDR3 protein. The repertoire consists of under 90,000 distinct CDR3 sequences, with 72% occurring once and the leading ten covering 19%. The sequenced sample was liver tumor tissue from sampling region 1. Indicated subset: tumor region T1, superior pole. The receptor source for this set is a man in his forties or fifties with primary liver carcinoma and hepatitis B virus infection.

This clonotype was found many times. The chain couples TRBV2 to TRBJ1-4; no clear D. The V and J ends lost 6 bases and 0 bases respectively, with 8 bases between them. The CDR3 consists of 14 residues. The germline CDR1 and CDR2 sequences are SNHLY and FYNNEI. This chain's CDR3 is CASRATTTNEKLFF. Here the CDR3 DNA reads TGTGCCAGCAGGGCCACGACAACTAATGAAAAACTGTTTTTT.

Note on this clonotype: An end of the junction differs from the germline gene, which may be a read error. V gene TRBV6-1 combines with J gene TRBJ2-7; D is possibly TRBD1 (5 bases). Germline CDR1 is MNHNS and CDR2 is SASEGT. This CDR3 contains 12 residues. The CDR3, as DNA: TGTGCCAGCACTTCGGCAGGGTACGAGCAGTATTTC. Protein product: CASTSAGYEQYF.

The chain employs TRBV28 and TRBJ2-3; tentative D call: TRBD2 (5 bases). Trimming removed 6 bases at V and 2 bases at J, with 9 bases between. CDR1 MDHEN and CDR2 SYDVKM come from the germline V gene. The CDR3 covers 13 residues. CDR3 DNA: TGTGCCAGCAGCTTCGGGAACACAGATACGCAGTATTTT. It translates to CASSFGNTDTQYF.

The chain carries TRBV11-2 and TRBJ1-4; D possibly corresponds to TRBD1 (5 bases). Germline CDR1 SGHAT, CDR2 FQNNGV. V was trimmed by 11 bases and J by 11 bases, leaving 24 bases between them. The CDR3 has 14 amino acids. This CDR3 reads CAGSLEVGDEKLFF. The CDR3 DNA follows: TGTGCCGGTAGCTTAGAGGTTGGGGACGAGAAACTGTTTTTT.

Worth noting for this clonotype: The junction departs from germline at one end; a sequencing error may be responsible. The chain's CDR3 is CANSQDFSGSSYEQYF. Here the CDR3 DNA reads TGCGCCAATAGCCAAGATTTTAGCGGAAGCTCCTATGAGCAGTACTTC. The V call is TRBV4-1, the J call TRBJ2-7; a weak D match, TRBD2 (6 bases). The germline V gene has CDR1 MGHRA and CDR2 YSYEKL. There are 16 residues in the CDR3.

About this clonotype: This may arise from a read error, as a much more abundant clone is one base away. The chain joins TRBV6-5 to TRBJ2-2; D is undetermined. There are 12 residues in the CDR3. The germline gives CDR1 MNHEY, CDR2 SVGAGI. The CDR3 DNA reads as TGTGTCAGCAGCGCCGGCGCCGGGGAGCTGTTTTTT. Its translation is CVSSAGAGELFF.

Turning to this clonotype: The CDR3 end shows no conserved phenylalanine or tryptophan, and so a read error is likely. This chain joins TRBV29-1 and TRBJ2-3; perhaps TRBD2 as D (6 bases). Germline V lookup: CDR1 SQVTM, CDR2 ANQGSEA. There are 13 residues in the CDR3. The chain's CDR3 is CSVDGGMSDMQYI. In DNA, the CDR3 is TGCAGCGTTGATGGGGGGATGAGCGATATGCAGTATATT.

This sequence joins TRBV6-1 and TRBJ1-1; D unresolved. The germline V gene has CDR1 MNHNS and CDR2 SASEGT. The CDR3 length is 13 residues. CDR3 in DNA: TGTGTCATCAGTGTGGTCGGTAGTACTGAAGCTTTCTTT. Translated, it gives CVISVVGSTEAFF.

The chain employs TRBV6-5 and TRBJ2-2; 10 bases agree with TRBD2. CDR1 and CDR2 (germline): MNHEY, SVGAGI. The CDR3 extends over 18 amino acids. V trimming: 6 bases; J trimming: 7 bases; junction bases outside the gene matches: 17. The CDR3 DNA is TGTGCCAGCAGCCTCATGGAAGCGGGAGGGTTGTACATCGGGGAGCTGTTTTTT. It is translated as CASSLMEAGGLYIGELFF.

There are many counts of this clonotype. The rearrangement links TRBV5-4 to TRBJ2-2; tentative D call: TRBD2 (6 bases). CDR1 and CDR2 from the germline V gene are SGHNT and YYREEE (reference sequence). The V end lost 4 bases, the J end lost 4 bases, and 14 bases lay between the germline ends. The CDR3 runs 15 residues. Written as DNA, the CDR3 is TGTGCCAGCAGCCCTTTTAGCGGAGGCACCGGGGAGCTGTTTTTT. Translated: CASSPFSGGTGELFF.

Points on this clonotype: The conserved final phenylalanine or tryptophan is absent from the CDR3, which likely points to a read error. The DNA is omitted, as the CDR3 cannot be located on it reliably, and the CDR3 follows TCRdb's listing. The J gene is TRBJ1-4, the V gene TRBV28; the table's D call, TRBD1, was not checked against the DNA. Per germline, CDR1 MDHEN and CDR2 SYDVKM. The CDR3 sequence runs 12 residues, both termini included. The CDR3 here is CASAGQAEKLFS.

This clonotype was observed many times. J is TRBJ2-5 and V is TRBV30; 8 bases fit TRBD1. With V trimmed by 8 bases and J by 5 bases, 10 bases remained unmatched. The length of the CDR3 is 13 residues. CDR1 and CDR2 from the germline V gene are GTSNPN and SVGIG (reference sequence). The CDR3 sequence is CALHSGGRETQYF. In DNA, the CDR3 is TGTGCCCTACACTCAGGGGGCAGGGAGACCCAGTACTTC.

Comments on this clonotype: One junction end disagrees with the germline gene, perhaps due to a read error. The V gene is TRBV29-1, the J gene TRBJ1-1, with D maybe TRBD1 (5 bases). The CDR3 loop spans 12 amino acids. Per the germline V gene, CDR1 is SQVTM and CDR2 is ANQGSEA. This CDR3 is CSVGGVDTEAIF. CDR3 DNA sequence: TGCAGCGTTGGTGGGGTGGACACTGAAGCTATCTTT.

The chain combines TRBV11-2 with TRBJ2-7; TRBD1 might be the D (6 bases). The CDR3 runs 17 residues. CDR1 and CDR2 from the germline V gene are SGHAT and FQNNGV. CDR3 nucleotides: TGTGTCAACAGCCAGGGGCTAGTGGGTTCCCCTTTCTACGAGCAGTACTTC. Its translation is CVNSQGLVGSPFYEQYF.